Detailed here is one T cell receptor beta chain. The entry originates in a study of high-grade serous ovarian cancer treatment subgroups. The V end lost 3 bases, the J end lost 6 bases, and 15 bases lay between the germline ends. The CDR3 loop spans 14 amino acids. Looked up from germline, CDR1 is LGHNA and CDR2 is YSLEER. Profiled with immunoSEQ multiplex PCR; TCRdb holds only in-frame clones, not every one. The sample has 30,000 to 40,000 clones; 70% to 80% are singletons. The tumor samples were collected prior to definitive surgery or chemotherapy. V is TRBV4-3 and J is TRBJ2-7, with a possible D match to TRBD2 (5 bases). The TCR was taken from a human donor with high-grade serous ovarian cancer. The sequenced material came from tumor tissue. This chain's CDR3 is CASSQEPLALEQYF. For the CDR3, the DNA is TGCGCCAGCAGCCAGGAACCTCTAGCTCTCGAGCAGTACTTC.